This T cell receptor (beta chain) was identified during a study of blood T cell repertoires in COVID-19. The wider study: Collection of acute and convalescent COVID-19 samples took place in the United States, Italy and Spain.

Germline V gene data show CDR1 as SEHNR and CDR2 as FQNEAQ (reference sequence). Unmatched junction bases numbered 5, after V lost 3 bases and J lost 4 bases. The CDR3 loop spans 15 amino acids. Method: immunoSEQ multiplex PCR; TCRdb's copy keeps in-frame clones and lacks some. Of about 170,000 clones listed, about 86% were seen once; the top ten hold roughly 9.8%. The sequencing sample was made of peripheral blood. The source is a woman aged 55-69 years with COVID-19, enrolled during active disease. This chain links TRBV7-9 with TRBJ2-3, with 9 positions matching TRBD2. The CDR3 reads CASSLNSGSSDTQYF. DNA of the CDR3: TGTGCCAGCAGCTTGAATAGCGGGAGCTCAGATACGCAGTATTTT.